What follows are 21 T cell receptor beta chains derived from one specimen sequenced in a study of cytomegalovirus exposure and HLA in healthy donors. Some clones are missing from TCRdb's copy, which holds only in-frame ones; the method was immunoSEQ multiplex PCR. The sample has 170,000 or so clones; about 86% are singletons. Sequenced input: PBMCs. The receptor source for this set is a woman aged 18-30 years in good health and CMV-seropositive.

The chain combines TRBV2 with TRBJ1-6, with TRBD1 matching over 7 bases. CDR3 length equals 15 residues. Losses at the gene ends were 5 bases for V and 7 bases for J; bases not matched to a gene: 8. Per the germline V gene, CDR1 is SNHLY and CDR2 is FYNNEI. CDR3 sequence reads: CASSSDRVENSPLHF. The DNA for the CDR3 is TGTGCCAGCAGTTCAGACAGGGTGGAGAATTCACCCCTCCACTTT.

The chain uses TRBV6-5 and TRBJ2-7; D uncertain. Trimming pared 2 bases from V and 3 bases from J, leaving 17 bases between. The CDR3 totals 16 residues. The germline V gene has CDR1 MNHEY and CDR2 SVGAGI. Here the CDR3 DNA reads TGTGCCAGCAGTTACCTCGGCCAGGATGGGTTCTACGAGCAGTACTTC. Residues: CASSYLGQDGFYEQYF.

The V call is TRBV6-5, the J call TRBJ1-5; 9 bases fit TRBD1. The germline gives CDR1 MNHEY, CDR2 SVGAGI. This CDR3 contains 14 residues. The J segment lost 5 bases and the V segment lost 2 bases, leaving 1 base of the junction unmatched. Written as DNA, the CDR3 is TGTGCCAGCAGTTACAGGGACAGGGATCAGCCCCAGCATTTT. Its protein product is CASSYRDRDQPQHF.

V usage is TRBV20-1 and J usage is TRBJ2-7; D is perhaps TRBD2 (6 bases). The germline gives CDR1 DFQATT, CDR2 SNEGSKA (reference sequence). The CDR3 spans 11 residues. Trimming removed 7 bases from V and 4 bases from J, with 11 bases in between. The CDR3 coding sequence is TGCAGTGGGGGGGAAGGTTACGAGCAGTACTTC. It yields the protein CSGGEGYEQYF.

The chain links TRBV5-1 to TRBJ2-7, with 8 bases aligning to TRBD2. V lost 4 bases, J lost 2 bases, and 5 bases stayed unmatched. CDR1 is SGHRS, CDR2 YFSETQ, per germline. The CDR3 runs to 14 residues. The CDR3: CASSGRGGPYEQYF. The CDR3 DNA reads TGCGCCAGCAGCGGACGGGGGGGCCCCTACGAGCAGTACTTC.

The V and J genes are TRBV6-1 and TRBJ2-4; D is possibly TRBD1 (5 bases). Germline lookup yields CDR1 MNHNS and CDR2 SASEGT. Trimming stripped 2 bases from V and 3 bases from J, with 8 bases between. CDR3 size: 14 residues. CDR3 in DNA: TGTGCCAGCAGTGAAAGGGGTGACAAAAACATTCAGTACTTC. Translated, it gives CASSERGDKNIQYF.

The chain combines TRBV2 with TRBJ1-2, with 7 bases that match TRBD1. V was clipped by 9 bases and J by 0 bases; unmatched bases: 1. The CDR3 loop spans 12 amino acids. Germline lookup yields CDR1 SNHLY and CDR2 FYNNEI. The CDR3 sequence is CARGTANYGYTF. CDR3 bases: TGTGCCAGAGGGACAGCTAACTATGGCTACACCTTC.

V usage is TRBV4-3 and J usage is TRBJ2-7; perhaps TRBD2 as D (6 bases). CDR3 length: 16 residues. Germline V lookup: CDR1 LGHNA, CDR2 YSLEER. The V gene lost 0 bases and the J gene lost 4 bases, with 16 bases spanning the gap. The CDR3 sequence is CASSQDLGGGAYEQYF. CDR3 nucleotides: TGCGCCAGCAGCCAAGATCTGGGGGGAGGCGCGTACGAGCAGTACTTC.

For the CDR3, the DNA is TGTGCCAGCAGTACGACAGGACCCTATGGCTACACCTTC. Protein: CASSTTGPYGYTF. This chain joins TRBV11-1 and TRBJ1-2; TRBD1 might be the D (6 bases). The CDR3 is made up of 13 amino acids. V was shortened by 6 bases and J by 4 bases, with 12 bases between the two germline ends. Germline V gene lookup returns CDR1 SGHAT and CDR2 FQDESV (reference sequence).

This chain connects TRBV5-1 to TRBJ1-1, with D possibly TRBD1 on 5 matching bases. Looked up from germline, CDR1 is SGHRS and CDR2 is YFSETQ. The V gene lost 6 bases and the J gene lost 3 bases, with 6 bases spanning the gap. The CDR3 spans 11 residues. The CDR3 nucleotides are TGCGCCAGCAAAGGGGACACTGAAGCTTTCTTT. Translating gives CASKGDTEAFF.

The chain employs TRBV5-1 and TRBJ2-3, with TRBD1 matching 8 bases. This CDR3 contains 14 residues. The germline gives CDR1 SGHRS, CDR2 YFSETQ. With 5 bases clipped from V and 4 bases from J, the junction kept 6 bases outside the gene matches. The CDR3 DNA is TGCGCCAGCAGTGCAGGGGGCAGTGCAGATACGCAGTATTTT. Translation gives CASSAGGSADTQYF.

In DNA form, the CDR3 reads TGCAGCGTTCCGGGACAGGGGGTCGAGCAGTACTTC. It is translated as CSVPGQGVEQYF. This chain connects TRBV29-1 to TRBJ2-7; TRBD1 matches at 11 bases. The CDR3 totals 12 residues. The germline V gene encodes CDR1 SQVTM and CDR2 ANQGSEA. After removal of 5 bases from V and 6 bases from J, the junction contained 3 bases not matched to a gene.

The chain combines TRBV6-1 with TRBJ1-5; D is unresolved. This CDR3 contains 12 residues. V was trimmed by 2 bases and J by 9 bases, leaving 8 bases between them. Germline V gives CDR1 MNHNS, CDR2 SASEGT. CDR3 residues: CASSELDLPQHF. The CDR3 DNA reads TGTGCCAGCAGTGAATTAGATCTGCCCCAGCATTTT.

CDR3 sequence reads: CASSGSGAIGQTTQYF. Here the CDR3 DNA reads TGTGCCAGCAGTGGCTCAGGGGCCATAGGACAAACTACGCAGTATTTT. The rearrangement uses TRBV4-2 and TRBJ2-3; TRBD1 might be the D (6 bases). Germline V gene data show CDR1 as LGHNA and CDR2 as YNFKEQ. The CDR3 is 16 amino acids. V lost 6 bases and J lost 8, with 24 bases in between.

This clone appeared a few times. The chain employs TRBV18 and TRBJ2-2; 7 nucleotides agree with TRBD2. The V gene end was trimmed by 1 base and the J gene end by 8 bases; junction bases not matched to a gene: 13. The germline gives CDR1 KGHSH, CDR2 LQKENI. This CDR3 spans 17 amino acids. DNA for the CDR3: TGTGCCAGCTCACCACGAGTCAGCGGGAAAGGTTCTGGGGAGCTGTTTTTT. Its protein product is CASSPRVSGKGSGELFF.

This sequence joins TRBV7-6 and TRBJ1-4; TRBD1 agrees at 11 bases. Germline V gene data show CDR1 as SGHVS and CDR2 as FNYEAQ. V shed 5 bases, J shed 6 bases, and the junction held 2 bases outside the gene matches. The CDR3 length is 14 residues. The CDR3 DNA reads TGTGCCAGCAGCGGGGGACAGGGGGATGAAAAACTGTTTTTT. Protein: CASSGGQGDEKLFF.

The chain has TRBV5-4 and TRBJ2-2; 7 bases agree with TRBD1. This CDR3 has 15 residues. J was trimmed by 0 bases and V by 6 bases; bases with no gene match: 5. Per the germline V gene, CDR1 is SGHNT and CDR2 is YYREEE (reference sequence). The DNA for the CDR3 is TGTGCCAGCACCTTAGGGGGCTCGAACACCGGGGAGCTGTTTTTT. Translated: CASTLGGSNTGELFF.

The chain combines TRBV7-2 with TRBJ1-3; D gene ambiguous. The CDR3 has 15 amino acids. Deletions cut 5 bases from V and 0 bases from J, with 11 bases between. CDR1 and CDR2 from the germline V gene are SGHTA and FQGNSA. The CDR3 loop reads CASSNGVGSGNTIYF. CDR3 DNA sequence: TGTGCCAGCAGCAACGGGGTCGGCTCTGGAAACACCATATATTTT.

The chain employs TRBV6-5 and TRBJ1-1; possibly TRBD1 for D (5 bases). The V end was cut by 6 bases, the J end by 11 bases, with 19 bases between. Germline V gene lookup returns CDR1 MNHEY and CDR2 SVGAGI. The CDR3 consists of 13 residues. The DNA of the CDR3 is TGTGCCAGCAGACCCGACAGATCGATTCGGGCTTTCTTT. Translating gives CASRPDRSIRAFF.

This chain joins TRBV6-5 and TRBJ1-2; a possible D gene is TRBD1 (6 bases). The CDR3 has 13 amino acids. Germline lookup yields CDR1 MNHEY and CDR2 SVGAGI. Trimming shortened V by 7 bases and J by 4 bases, and 13 bases separated the two germline ends. In DNA, the CDR3 is TGTGCCAGCACCCAACAGGGCGTCTATGGCTACACCTTC. Its translation: CASTQQGVYGYTF.

The J gene is TRBJ2-7, the V gene TRBV29-1, with a tentative D call TRBD2 (6 bases). Looked up from germline, CDR1 is SQVTM and CDR2 is ANQGSEA. There are 13 residues in the CDR3. Trimming removed 0 bases at V and 3 bases at J, with 9 bases between. The CDR3 sequence is CSVEEPGGYEQYF. CDR3 in DNA: TGCAGCGTTGAAGAGCCCGGGGGCTACGAGCAGTACTTC.